What follows are 5 T cell receptor beta chains derived from one specimen sequenced in a study of T cell responses to AZD1222 COVID-19 vaccine. Profiling relied on immunoSEQ multiplex PCR, and the TCRdb table lists in-frame clones only, not all of them. This table has about 110,000 clones, 94% appearing once. This sample comprised peripheral blood, obtained 28 days after the second AZD1222 dose. These receptors were obtained from an adult who received the AZD1222 COVID-19 vaccine.

This chain joins TRBV6-1 and TRBJ1-2, with a weak D call TRBD1 (6 bases). CDR1 and CDR2 from the germline V gene are MNHNS and SASEGT. Deletions cut 3 bases from V and 0 bases from J, with 17 bases between. CDR3 size: 17 residues. In nucleotides, the CDR3 is TGTGCCAGCAGTGATAAACAGGGTGAGGGAACTAACTATGGCTACACCTTC. Its translation is CASSDKQGEGTNYGYTF.

The V call is TRBV7-6, the J call TRBJ2-4; 12 nucleotides match TRBD2. The CDR3 loop spans 16 amino acids. The germline V gene has CDR1 SGHVS and CDR2 FNYEAQ. With V trimmed by 0 bases and J by 6 bases, 3 bases remained unmatched. DNA for the CDR3: TGTGCCAGCAGCTTAGCATCACTAGCGGGAGGAAACATTCAGTACTTC. It encodes CASSLASLAGGNIQYF.

The gene calls are TRBV27 and TRBJ1-1, with D possibly matching TRBD1 (5 bases). This CDR3 contains 16 residues. Trimming cost V 9 bases and J 6 bases, with 26 bases left between them. Germline V lookup: CDR1 MNHEY, CDR2 SMNVEV (reference sequence). CDR3 sequence (DNA): TGTGCCAGTAAAACCCTTTACATAAAGGGGCGCGCTGAAGCTTTCTTT. This encodes CASKTLYIKGRAEAFF.

The chain combines TRBV4-1 with TRBJ1-6; no definite D call. The CDR3 is 15 residues long. Trimming cost V 5 bases and J 7 bases, with 15 bases left between them. Germline values: CDR1 MGHRA, CDR2 YSYEKL. CDR3 sequence (DNA): TGCGCCAGCAGCTCAGGTGAAACGAGCAATTCACCCCTCCACTTT. This translates into CASSSGETSNSPLHF.

The chain uses TRBV5-4 and TRBJ2-3; a weak D match, TRBD2 (7 bases). V was pared by 2 bases and J by 2 bases, with 12 bases between. The CDR3 consists of 15 residues. Germline assignment: CDR1 SGHNT and CDR2 YYREEE (reference sequence). The CDR3 DNA follows: TGTGCCAGCAGCTTCCAGCGGGGACACACAGATACGCAGTATTTT. This translates into CASSFQRGHTDTQYF.